This TCR beta chain was retrieved from a study of Graves' ophthalmopathy and Graves' hyperthyroidism. The overall study: There was a collection of peripheral blood at initial diagnosis, before any treatment.

Scientists amplified the TCR beta CDR3 regions from RNA transcripts. RT-PCR in the first round used HTBI primers; a second-round multiplex PCR followed. TCRdb used MiXCR to reprocess the multiplex PCR reads, holding one entry per CDR3 protein. The sample holds almost 750,000 distinct CDR3 sequences; 40% are singletons and the top ten take 44%. Excluded: other autoimmune disease, uncontrolled infection, pregnancy or lactation. 8.5 to 10 ml of fresh blood yielded the PBMCs by density gradient. Germline V gene data show CDR1 as SEHNR and CDR2 as FQNEAQ (reference sequence). This CDR3 is 12 amino acids long.

The source is an adult man with Graves' ophthalmopathy. The sequenced material came from peripheral blood. The chain has TRBV7-9 and TRBJ2-5; no clear D. The tail of the sequence fits TRBJ2-1 better, so the J call may be wrong. For the CDR3, the DNA is TGTGCCAGCAGCTTAACGCCCAATGAGCAGTTCTTC. Residues: CASSLTPNEQFF.